The 9 T cell receptor beta chains in this list originate from one sample, sequenced in a study of post-analysis software for immune sequencing data. Findings and limits, study-wide: Controls showed lower frequencies than patients for roughly five TRBV segments, and TRBV5-6, TRBV5-1 and TRBV20-1 were among these.

The antigens of these receptors remain unknown. Built from TCR beta cDNA, the libraries had unique molecular identifiers in them. Via MiXCR, TCRdb re-called the PCR reads, giving one row per CDR3 protein. Seen here are 600,000 to 700,000 distinct CDR3 sequences, 55% to 70% observed once, and the top ten hold about 11%. Specimen: blood. The receptors stem from a girl aged 2-10 years with multiple sclerosis.

The J gene is TRBJ2-5, the V gene TRBV20-1; 14 bases are a match to TRBD2. This CDR3 region has 15 residues. Germline CDR1 DFQATT, CDR2 SNEGSKA (reference sequence). V gave up 3 bases and J gave up 3 bases; unmatched junction bases: 3. Here the CDR3 reads CSASGTSGREETQYF. In DNA form, the CDR3 reads TGCAGTGCTAGCGGGACTAGCGGGAGAGAAGAGACCCAGTACTTC.

This chain uses TRBV29-1 with TRBJ2-3, with no clear D. V lost 0 bases, J lost 7 bases, and 11 bases lay in between. The CDR3 consists of 13 residues. Germline V CDR1 and CDR2: SQVTM, ANQGSEA. CDR3 protein: CSVEDESGNTQYF. The CDR3 nucleotides are TGCAGCGTTGAAGATGAGTCTGGAAATACGCAGTATTTT.

V gene TRBV18 combines with J gene TRBJ2-1; TRBD2 might be the D (5 bases). This CDR3 has 15 residues. Trimming stripped 1 base from V and 0 bases from J, with 7 bases between. From germline, CDR1 is KGHSH and CDR2 LQKENI. DNA of the CDR3: TGTGCCAGCTCACCACTCGGGATCTCCTACAATGAGCAGTTCTTC. It yields the protein CASSPLGISYNEQFF.

V and J are TRBV5-1 and TRBJ2-1; D unresolved. The better agreement between TRBJ2-7 and the DNA end casts doubt on the J call. This CDR3 comprises 16 residues. Germline values: CDR1 SGHRS, CDR2 YFSETQ. The CDR3 protein is CASSLGSGSFTYEQYF. CDR3 in DNA: TGCGCCAGCAGCTTGGGGTCCGGATCCTTTACCTACGAGCAGTACTTC.

V is TRBV20-1 and J is TRBJ2-7; unclear D gene. The germline CDR1 and CDR2 sequences are DFQATT and SNEGSKA (reference sequence). Trimming left V 3 bases short and J 0 bases short, with 6 bases between. The CDR3 consists of 12 residues. Written as DNA, the CDR3 is TGCAGTGCTAGGAAGGCCTCCTACGAGCAGTACTTC. Protein product: CSARKASYEQYF.

The rearrangement uses TRBV7-9 and TRBJ1-6, with 9 bases lining up with TRBD1. The CDR3 is 14 amino acids. J was trimmed by 8 bases and V by 5 bases; bases with no gene match: 4. The germline V gene has CDR1 SEHNR and CDR2 FQNEAQ (reference sequence). This CDR3 is CASSAGTGYSPLHF. In DNA, the CDR3 is TGTGCCAGCAGCGCCGGGACAGGGTATTCACCCCTCCACTTT.

This chain joins TRBV19 and TRBJ1-2; possible D gene TRBD1, 6 bases. The V gene lost 8 bases and the J gene lost 7 bases, with 17 bases spanning the gap. The CDR3 has 13 amino acids. Germline CDR1 is LNHDA and CDR2 is SQIVND (reference sequence). The CDR3 loop is CASQSPGVGGYTF. The CDR3 DNA reads as TGTGCCAGTCAATCCCCAGGGGTCGGTGGCTACACCTTC.

The table lists this clonotype with a few counts. The junction differs from germline at one of its ends, possibly a read error. The V and J genes are TRBV5-1 and TRBJ2-1, with D possibly TRBD1 on 6 matching bases. CDR3 size: 14 residues. CDR1 is SGHRS and CDR2 is YFSETQ in the germline V gene. This CDR3 is CASSLGGQGNEQFF. CDR3 nucleotide sequence: TGTGCCAGCAGTTTAGGGGGACAAGGGAATGAGCAGTTCTTC.

V and J are TRBV4-2 and TRBJ1-2, with D possibly TRBD1 on 5 matching bases. The germline V gene has CDR1 LGHNA and CDR2 YNFKEQ. CDR3 length: 14 residues. The germline V and J ends were trimmed by 2 bases and 10 bases, with 17 bases remaining between them. Here the CDR3 reads CASSQPDSVRDYTF. The CDR3, as DNA: TGTGCCAGCAGCCAACCCGACAGCGTGCGGGACTACACCTTC.